The 7 T cell receptor beta chains below were found in one sample sequenced in a study of blood T cell repertoires in COVID-19. Clones were read by immunoSEQ multiplex PCR, and TCRdb kept only the in-frame ones, dropping some. Of about 240,000 clones listed, more than 75% are singletons. Sequenced material: peripheral blood. The receptors originated from a woman of 80 years or more with COVID-19, enrolled during active disease.

Remarks on this clone: An end of the junction does not agree with germline; a read error may underlie this. The chain employs TRBV19 and TRBJ1-3, with D uncertain. CDR1 and CDR2 (germline): LNHDA, SQIVND (reference sequence). CDR3 length equals 15 residues. The CDR3 region is CASTPDGFSGNTVYF. CDR3 sequence (DNA): TGTGCCTCGACTCCCGACGGCTTCTCTGGAAACACCGTATATTTT.

The V and J genes are TRBV5-1 and TRBJ2-2; no firm D call. Trimming shortened V by 4 bases and J by 3 bases, and 7 bases separated the two germline ends. Germline loops: CDR1 SGHRS, CDR2 YFSETQ. The CDR3 runs 13 residues. CDR3 residues: CASSGQYTGELFF. Here the CDR3 DNA reads TGCGCCAGCAGCGGGCAATACACCGGGGAGCTGTTTTTT.

This clone was recorded a few times. The CDR3, as DNA: TGTGCCAGCAGCTTAGGGGGGGCCACTGAAGCTTTCTTT. This codes for CASSLGGATEAFF. The V gene is TRBV7-3, the J gene TRBJ1-1; TRBD1 might be the D (6 bases). V lost 2 bases and J lost 4, with 8 bases in between. Germline V gene data show CDR1 as SGHTA and CDR2 as FQGTGA. CDR3 size: 13 residues.

This clone has just one count. The chain has TRBV5-4 and TRBJ2-5; weak D call: TRBD2 (6 bases). This CDR3 contains 15 residues. CDR1 and CDR2 from the germline V gene are SGHNT and YYREEE (reference sequence). V was cut by 2 bases and J by 2 bases, with 13 bases left in between. The CDR3 DNA reads as TGTGCCAGCAGCTTCCCCTTCCGGGGGCAAGAGACCCAGTACTTC. Encoded protein: CASSFPFRGQETQYF.

The chain employs TRBV3-1 (or the pseudogene TRBV3-2) and TRBJ1-5; 8 bases fit TRBD1. V dropped 3 bases and J dropped 4; count of bases not matched to a gene: 2. The length of the CDR3 is 14 residues. The germline gives CDR1 LGHDT, CDR2 YNNKEL (reference sequence). The CDR3 here is CASSHGTGNQPQHF. The CDR3 region has the DNA TGTGCCAGCAGCCACGGGACAGGTAATCAGCCCCAGCATTTT.

The genes are TRBV5-8 and TRBJ1-4; D not resolved. V lost 4 bases and J lost 5, with 15 bases in between. Germline assignment: CDR1 SGHTS and CDR2 YDEGEE. CDR3 size: 15 residues. The CDR3 DNA sequence: TGTGCCAGCAGCCCGGGAGGCAGGACCAATGAAAAACTGTTTTTT. This gives the protein CASSPGGRTNEKLFF.

The V call is TRBV9, the J call TRBJ1-1; D may be TRBD1 (5 bases). Trimming removed 0 bases at V and 1 base at J, with 7 bases between. Per the germline V gene, CDR1 is SGDLS and CDR2 is YYNGEE. The CDR3 runs 14 residues. The DNA of the CDR3 is TGTGCCAGCAGCGTAGGGGGCAAGAACACTGAAGCTTTCTTT. This translates into CASSVGGKNTEAFF.